The TCR beta chain described here comes from a study of T cell repertoires in ileal Crohn's disease. Study-level results: Every patient over 26.8% clonality showed endoscopic recurrence. Compared with non-smokers, active smokers at surgery showed more clonal expansions.

Germline V lookup: CDR1 MNHEY, CDR2 SMNVEV (reference sequence). V was cut by 3 bases and J by 5 bases, with 22 bases left in between. The CDR3 runs to 17 residues. Data came from immunoSEQ multiplex PCR; TCRdb stores just in-frame clones and leaves some out. The profile covers approximately 3,700 clones, with roughly 76% appearing a single time and 12% taken by the ten largest. This clone has more than one count but fewer than ten. Its antigen is unknown. This TCR came from an adult with Crohn's disease. The sample consisted of ileal tissue. V gene TRBV27 combines with J gene TRBJ1-1, with D uncertain. This chain's CDR3 is CASSLAPSFGGGTEAFF. The CDR3 DNA reads TGTGCCAGCAGTTTGGCCCCGTCCTTTGGAGGTGGGACTGAAGCTTTCTTT.